These 27 T cell receptor beta chains came from one sample sequenced in a study of T cell repertoires in cytomegalovirus infection (dated by TCRdb to between 2017 and 2020). The instrument given in TCRdb is Illumina HiSeq 1500. TCRdb itself trimmed the public reads at Q25 with fastp, ran MiXCR and retained productive beta chains. Rows matching on CDR3 protein sequence are summarized as one entry with the most common DNA and genes. This sample holds some 280,000 distinct CDR3 sequences; roughly 15% were observed only once. About 8.7% of the sample goes to the ten largest clones. The specimen sequenced was PBMCs. The receptors were sampled from a human donor in good health (CMV status not recorded). Some clones in this sample may be carry-over from other donors' samples.

In this sample, this clonotype turned up many times. The V and J genes are TRBV7-2 and TRBJ2-3; D ambiguous. This CDR3 spans 15 amino acids. V lost 2 bases to trimming and J lost 6 bases, with 15 bases between them. The germline CDR1 and CDR2 sequences are SGHTA and FQGNSA. Written as DNA, the CDR3 is TGTGCCAGCAGCTTAAGGTCGGGTCCTCTGGATACGCAGTATTTT. This sequence encodes CASSLRSGPLDTQYF.

The chain has TRBV25-1 and TRBJ1-6; D is possibly TRBD1 (5 bases). Trimming pared 5 bases from V and 10 bases from J, leaving 12 bases between. Germline CDR1 reads MGHDK; CDR2 reads SYGVNS. This CDR3 contains 13 residues. The CDR3 loop is CASSPGPPSPLHF. The CDR3 coding sequence is TGTGCCAGCAGTCCGGGGCCTCCGTCACCCCTCCACTTT.

This clonotype has only a few counts. The chain combines TRBV11-2 with TRBJ1-1, with TRBD1 matching 11 bases. Looked up from germline, CDR1 is SGHAT and CDR2 is FQNNGV. CDR3 length: 12 residues. V dropped 7 bases and J dropped 8; count of bases not matched to a gene: 3. CDR3: CASTRDRGEAFF. CDR3 nucleotides: TGTGCCAGCACACGGGACAGGGGGGAAGCTTTCTTT. Using reference TRBV11-2 and TRBJ1-1 for the parts outside the CDR3, the full variable domain is EAGVAQSPRYKIIEKRQSVAFWCNPISGHATLYWYQQILGQGPKLLIQFQNNGVVDDSQLPKDRFSAERLKGVDSTLKIQPAKLEDSAVYLCASTRDRGEAFFGQGTRLTVV.

This clonotype has only a few counts. The chain joins TRBV29-1 to TRBJ1-5; possibly TRBD1 for D (6 bases). The V gene's germline CDR1 is SQVTM and CDR2 ANQGSEA. There are 13 residues in the CDR3. V was shortened by 2 bases and J by 7 bases, with 12 bases between the two germline ends. CDR3 residues: CSVERGVGQPQHF. Written as DNA, the CDR3 is TGCAGCGTTGAAAGGGGGGTGGGCCAGCCCCAGCATTTT. Together with reference TRBV29-1 and TRBJ1-5, the CDR3 gives the full variable domain: SAVISQKPSRDICQRGTSLTIQCQVDSQVTMMFWYRQQPGQSLTLIATANQGSEATYESGFVIDKFPISRPNLTFSTLTVSNMSPEDSSIYLCSVERGVGQPQHFGDGTRLSIL.

The chain combines TRBV5-1 with TRBJ2-3; D is ambiguous. V dropped 0 bases and J dropped 2 bases, with 10 bases sitting between them. The CDR3 is made up of 15 amino acids. Per germline, CDR1 SGHRS and CDR2 YFSETQ. The CDR3 DNA sequence: TGCGCCAGCAGCTTGGCCGACGGATTCACAGATACGCAGTATTTT. Translation gives CASSLADGFTDTQYF.

This clonotype was detected a few times. The rearrangement joins TRBV18 to TRBJ2-5, with 9 bases aligning to TRBD1. Germline V gives CDR1 KGHSH, CDR2 LQKENI. V lost 5 bases to trimming and J lost 4 bases; unmatched junction nucleotides: 8. This CDR3 comprises 15 residues. The CDR3 here is CASSAPGQGLETQYF. The CDR3 region has the DNA TGTGCCAGCTCAGCCCCGGGACAGGGCTTAGAGACCCAGTACTTC.

This clonotype was seen more than once but under ten times. The chain combines TRBV6-2 or TRBV6-3 with TRBJ2-7; no clear D. Per germline, CDR1 MNHEY and CDR2 SVGEGT. V lost 7 bases, J lost 3 bases, and 10 bases lay in between. The CDR3 covers 12 residues. The CDR3: CASKVGFYEQYF. For the CDR3, the DNA is TGTGCCAGCAAGGTAGGATTCTACGAGCAGTACTTC.

The chain recombines TRBV14 with TRBJ1-1; D uncertain. Germline-derived CDR1 and CDR2 are SGHDN and FVKESK. The CDR3 length is 13 residues. V shed 6 bases and J shed 4 bases, with 12 bases lying between them. The CDR3 DNA is TGTGCCAGCAGATATGACGGCAGCACTGAAGCTTTCTTT. Amino acids: CASRYDGSTEAFF.

This clonotype was observed many times. V usage is TRBV11-3 and J usage is TRBJ1-1; D call uncertain. The CDR3 contains 13 residues. The germline gives CDR1 SGHNT, CDR2 YENEEA. Trimming stripped 4 bases from V and 1 base from J, with 7 bases between. The CDR3 here is CASSSMANTEAFF. CDR3 DNA: TGTGCCAGCAGCTCCATGGCGAACACTGAAGCTTTCTTT. Full variable domain (remainder filled in from reference TRBV11-3 and TRBJ1-1): EAGVVQSPRYKIIEKKQPVAFWCNPISGHNTLYWYLQNLGQGPELLIRYENEEAVDDSQLPKDRFSAERLKGVDSTLKIQPAELGDSAVYLCASSSMANTEAFFGQGTRLTVV.

CDR3 DNA sequence: TGTGCCAGCAGCTTAATGGGTGGAGGACTAGCGGGGAAGAATGAGCAGTTCTTC. This codes for CASSLMGGGLAGKNEQFF. The V gene is TRBV7-3, the J gene TRBJ2-1; TRBD2 aligns across 12 bases. Per germline, CDR1 SGHTA and CDR2 FQGTGA. V dropped 1 base and J dropped 7; count of bases not matched to a gene: 11. This CDR3 spans 18 amino acids.

The sample holds a few counts of this clonotype. The chain couples TRBV2 to TRBJ2-2, with TRBD2 identical over 9 bases. CDR3 length: 16 amino acids. Germline trimming cut 7 bases from V and 5 bases from J; bases unmatched to any gene: 11. Germline V gene data show CDR1 as SNHLY and CDR2 as FYNNEI. CDR3 DNA sequence: TGTGCCAGCACCCAGAGGGTAGCGGGAGTTACCGGGGAGCTGTTTTTT. Encoded protein: CASTQRVAGVTGELFF.

This chain connects TRBV23-1 to TRBJ2-3; 10 positions agree with TRBD1. TRBV23-1 is known as an ORF, though its function is uncertain. The J segment lost 4 bases and the V segment lost 2 bases, leaving 6 bases of the junction unmatched. There are 16 residues in the CDR3. As DNA, the CDR3 is TGCGCCAGCAGTCAACCCGGGACAGGGGTGTCAGATACGCAGTATTTT. It is translated as CASSQPGTGVSDTQYF.

This clonotype has just a few counts. The chain is built from TRBV20-1 and TRBJ2-3; 7 positions match TRBD2. Germline V gene lookup returns CDR1 DFQATT and CDR2 SNEGSKA (reference sequence). J was trimmed by 4 bases and V by 3 bases; bases with no gene match: 10. The CDR3 runs 15 residues. The CDR3: CSARAASGVADTQYF. The CDR3 DNA sequence: TGCAGTGCTAGGGCGGCTAGCGGAGTGGCAGATACGCAGTATTTT.

The J gene is TRBJ2-7, the V gene TRBV28, with TRBD2 matching 10 bases. The CDR3 is 15 residues long. With 3 bases clipped from V and 2 bases from J, the junction kept 4 bases outside the gene matches. Germline CDR1 MDHEN, CDR2 SYDVKM. Here the CDR3 reads CASSFLAGVTYEQYF. The CDR3 DNA reads as TGTGCCAGCAGTTTTCTAGCGGGGGTTACCTACGAGCAGTACTTC.

This clonotype was seen at least ten times. The chain combines TRBV18 with TRBJ2-2; possibly TRBD2 for D (5 bases). The germline CDR1 and CDR2 sequences are KGHSH and LQKENI. The CDR3 runs 15 residues. The V gene lost 2 bases and the J gene lost 1 base, with 8 bases spanning the gap. The CDR3 is CASSPSGQNTGELFF. The DNA of the CDR3 is TGTGCCAGCTCACCAAGCGGCCAGAACACCGGGGAGCTGTTTTTT.

V gene TRBV6-1 combines with J gene TRBJ2-1, with D possibly matching TRBD2 (6 bases). CDR1 is MNHNS and CDR2 is SASEGT in the germline V gene. This CDR3 spans 17 amino acids. Trimming pared 4 bases from V and 2 bases from J, leaving 18 bases between. CDR3 in amino acids: CASSGKSGTGPYNEQFF. The CDR3 coding sequence is TGTGCCAGCAGTGGAAAGTCCGGGACTGGACCCTACAATGAGCAGTTCTTC.

The J gene is TRBJ2-3, the V gene TRBV20-1, with TRBD2 identical over 7 bases. V was clipped by 3 bases and J by 5 bases; unmatched bases: 14. The CDR3 has 16 residues. CDR1 is DFQATT and CDR2 is SNEGSKA in the germline V gene (reference sequence). The CDR3 coding sequence is TGCAGTGCTAGCTCCGATAGCGGGTCCGTGGGAGATACGCAGTATTTT. Translated: CSASSDSGSVGDTQYF.

This clonotype appeared many times. CDR3 sequence (DNA): TGCAGCGTCTGGGGACGGGAGTGGGAGCAGTACTTC. Residues: CSVWGREWEQYF. The rearrangement links TRBV29-1 to TRBJ2-7, with D possibly TRBD2 on 6 matching bases. Germline V lookup: CDR1 SQVTM, CDR2 ANQGSEA. The CDR3 is 12 amino acids. Deletions cut 6 bases from V and 7 bases from J, with 16 bases between.

This clonotype was seen many times. The chain is built from TRBV6-6 and TRBJ2-7; TRBD1 matches at 10 bases. The CDR3 sequence is 14 residues long. Trimming took 5 bases from V and 4 from J; bases not matched to a gene: 5. Germline CDR1 MNHNY, CDR2 SVGAGI (reference sequence). CDR3 protein: CASSIGTGVYEQYF. In DNA, the CDR3 is TGTGCCAGCAGTATCGGGACAGGGGTTTACGAGCAGTACTTC.

This clonotype was found many times. This rearrangement joins TRBV6-1 to TRBJ1-5, with D perhaps TRBD1 (6 bases). CDR1 is MNHNS and CDR2 is SASEGT in the germline V gene. Trimming took off 5 bases at V and 4 bases at J, with 12 bases between the two ends. The CDR3 totals 14 residues. The CDR3: CASSPGQRNQPQHF. The CDR3 coding sequence is TGTGCCAGCAGTCCTGGACAGAGGAATCAGCCCCAGCATTTT.

The CDR3 is CSADGDRGSGYTF. The CDR3 region has the DNA TGCAGTGCTGATGGGGATCGTGGATCTGGCTACACCTTC. The chain couples TRBV20-1 to TRBJ1-2; D not certain. V lost 5 bases, J lost 7 bases, and 17 bases lay in between. The germline CDR1 and CDR2 sequences are DFQATT and SNEGSKA (reference sequence). The CDR3 spans 13 residues.

This clonotype came up a few times. The gene calls are TRBV7-9 and TRBJ1-3; tentative D call: TRBD1 (5 bases). Germline loops: CDR1 SEHNR, CDR2 FQNEAQ (reference sequence). V lost 5 bases, J lost 14 bases, and 10 bases lay in between. This CDR3 contains 10 residues. The CDR3 loop is CASSRGPLYF. The CDR3 region has the DNA TGTGCCAGCAGCCGGGGCCCTCTATATTTT.

As concerns this clonotype: This may stem from a read error, because a much larger clone lies one nucleotide away. The rearrangement uses TRBV4-1 and TRBJ1-4, with unresolved D. The CDR3 has 14 amino acids. Germline assignment: CDR1 MGHRA and CDR2 YSYEKL. As DNA, the CDR3 is TGCACCAGCAGTCGACGTCAGCTTAATGAAAAACTGTTTTTT. Its translation: CTSSRRQLNEKLFF.

This clonotype has ten or more counts. V and J are TRBV14 and TRBJ2-1; perhaps D is TRBD1 or TRBD2 (6 bases each). The CDR3 totals 16 residues. CDR1 is SGHDN, CDR2 FVKESK, per germline. Deletions cut 4 bases from V and 3 bases from J, with 16 bases between. The CDR3 protein is CASSPQIGGLYNEQFF. The DNA for the CDR3 is TGTGCCAGCAGCCCCCAGATTGGGGGGCTCTACAATGAGCAGTTCTTC.

This clonotype came up many times. The rearrangement uses TRBV29-1 and TRBJ2-2; 7 bases line up with TRBD1. J gave up 0 bases and V 3 bases, and 1 base lay outside the gene matches. The CDR3 length is 14 residues. The germline CDR1 and CDR2 sequences are SQVTM and ANQGSEA. The CDR3 is CSVEGQPNTGELFF. The CDR3 region has the DNA TGCAGCGTTGAGGGACAGCCGAACACCGGGGAGCTGTTTTTT.

Turning to this clonotype: With a much larger clone just one base away, this may be a read error. This chain uses TRBV7-2 with TRBJ1-4; a possible D gene is TRBD1 (6 bases). V dropped 5 bases and J dropped 7 bases, with 20 bases sitting between them. CDR1 is SGHTA and CDR2 is FQGNSA in the germline V gene. CDR3 size: 16 residues. CDR3 sequence (DNA): TGTGCCAGCAGCCAACTACAGAGGGGGGGGGGTGAAAAACTGTTTTTT. Its translation: CASSQLQRGGGEKLFF.

The chain has TRBV18 and TRBJ2-5, with 13 bases lining up with TRBD2. The CDR3 sequence is 15 residues long. CDR1 and CDR2 (germline): KGHSH, LQKENI. Trimming at V came to 5 bases and at J to 2 bases, leaving 2 bases not matched to a gene. The CDR3 coding sequence is TGTGCCAGCTCATCGGGACTAGCGGGGCAAGAGACCCAGTACTTC. Amino acid sequence: CASSSGLAGQETQYF.